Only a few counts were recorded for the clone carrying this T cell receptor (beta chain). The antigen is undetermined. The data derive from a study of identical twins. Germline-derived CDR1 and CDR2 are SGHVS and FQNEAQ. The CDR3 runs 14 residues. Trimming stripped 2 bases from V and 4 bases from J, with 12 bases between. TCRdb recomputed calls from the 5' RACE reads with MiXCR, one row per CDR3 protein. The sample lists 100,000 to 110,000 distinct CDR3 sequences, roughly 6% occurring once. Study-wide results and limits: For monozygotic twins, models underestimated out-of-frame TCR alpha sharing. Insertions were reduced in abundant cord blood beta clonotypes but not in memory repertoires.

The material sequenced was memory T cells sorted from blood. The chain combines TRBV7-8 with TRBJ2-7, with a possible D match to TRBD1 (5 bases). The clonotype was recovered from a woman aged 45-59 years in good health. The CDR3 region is CASSLLEGEYEQYF. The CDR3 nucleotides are TGTGCCAGCAGCTTATTAGAAGGGGAATACGAGCAGTACTTC.